This T cell receptor beta chain was obtained from a study of response to subunit inactivated influenza vaccine. Overall study results and limits: Authors suggested that a seasonal influenza vaccination recruits few new T cells each time.

As to this clonotype: Its antigen is unidentified.

TCRdb reprocessed the RT-PCR reads with MiXCR, giving one entry per CDR3 protein. The sample has 650,000 or so distinct CDR3 sequences, about 15% seen once. The material sequenced was PBMCs from blood, taken 14 to 15 days before vaccination. This sequence was found in a man aged 45-60 years who received an inactivated influenza vaccine.

The CDR3 reads CASSRRGKWELFF. For the CDR3, the DNA is TGTGCCAGCAGTCGCAGGGGGAAGTGGGAGCTGTTTTTT. The chain recombines TRBV3-1 with TRBJ2-2; TRBD1 matches 7 bases. Germline trimming cut 6 bases from V and 9 bases from J; bases unmatched to any gene: 7. The germline gives CDR1 LGHDT, CDR2 YNNKEL (reference sequence). There are 13 residues in the CDR3.